This T cell receptor beta chain stems from a study of beta chain features in type 1 diabetes. Study-level background: About 110,000,000 sorted cells were examined across all samples.

Expressed TCRB transcripts were sequenced after all isolated RNA was converted to cDNA. Data came from immunoSEQ multiplex PCR; TCRdb stores just in-frame clones and leaves some out. Among approximately 170,000 clones listed, over 7.5% were seen once. Germline-derived CDR1 and CDR2 are MGHDK and SYGVNS. This CDR3 comprises 13 residues. The germline V and J ends were trimmed by 5 bases and 4 bases, with 9 bases remaining between them. General study findings and limits: Fewer junction insertions and more nucleotide deletions appeared in type 1 diabetes patients. Across patients, naive, central memory and Treg TCRB repertoires exhibited apparently greater similarity than was observed across healthy donors.

There was one heparinised blood draw per donor, averaging around 0.11 L. Of note for this clone: No antigen is known for it.

The V gene is TRBV25-1, the J gene TRBJ1-3; D is undetermined. Sequenced sample: central memory CD4+ T cells from blood. The TCR was taken from a woman aged 18-29 years in good health. The chain's CDR3 is CASSYTSGNTIYF. The DNA for the CDR3 is TGTGCCAGCAGTTACACATCGGGAAACACCATATATTTT.